A selection of T cell receptor beta chains follows, all from one sample in a study of monozygotic twins with inflammatory bowel disease. One entry per CDR3 protein, without DNA, is what TCRdb gives after re-calling the 5' RACE reads. This sample contains around 150,000 distinct CDR3 sequences. The sequenced material came from blood. Receptors originate from a human donor with ulcerative colitis or Crohn's disease, or a healthy co-twin of an affected twin (not recorded which). The CDR3 runs from the conserved cysteine through the conserved F or W.

j_call	v_call	cdr3_aa
TRBJ2-5	TRBV14	CASSQVPGVYQETQYF
TRBJ2-1	TRBV7-3	CASSLSLAVYNEQFF
TRBJ2-6	TRBV5-4	CASSFGGRSSGANVLTF
TRBJ2-1	TRBV24-1	CATSEPTASSYNEQFF
TRBJ2-7	TRBV7-2	CASSRTSGSDYEQYF
TRBJ2-2	TRBV28	CASGRADTGELFF
TRBJ1-5	TRBV27	CASGLPFNQPQHF
TRBJ1-1	TRBV19	CASSTPYTGGTEAFF
TRBJ2-7	TRBV28	CASSLVGQFSYEQYF
TRBJ2-7	TRBV24-1	CATSDADRGVEQYF
TRBJ1-1	TRBV20-1	CSAGRRANTEAFF